At least ten counts were recorded for the clone carrying this T cell receptor beta chain. Its antigen is as yet unknown. The V gene lost 2 bases and the J gene lost 0 bases, with 13 bases spanning the gap. Germline-derived CDR1 and CDR2 are SEHNR and FQNEAQ (reference sequence). The CDR3 covers 16 residues. The data were obtained in a study of prognosis after radiotherapy for stage I lung cancer. Study at large: The approximately 13 male and 6 female patients were aged about 53 to 95, median approximately 71 years. The tumor was squamous cell carcinoma for roughly seven patients; for about a dozen, it was adenocarcinoma. Broader study findings: After stereotactic body radiation therapy, patients with later distant metastases showed lower Shannon entropy. Stereotactic body radiation therapy was followed by fewer unique TCR clones, median roughly 10,000 versus 7,000.

Template was genomic DNA; TCR beta CDR3 amplified in two multiplex PCR rounds. Primers specific to each TRBV and TRBJ gene were used in first-round PCR. TCRdb reprocessed the multiplex PCR reads via MiXCR and lists one record per CDR3 protein. The sample includes about 24,000 distinct CDR3 sequences, around 34% seen only once; the top ten take roughly 60%. The chain recombines TRBV7-9 with TRBJ1-1, with TRBD1 as a possible D gene (5 bases). The receptor was isolated from a donor aged 50 or older with non-small cell lung cancer. The specimen comprised PBMCs, sampled before or after stereotactic body radiation therapy (not recorded which). The CDR3, as DNA: TGTGCCAGCAGCTTAATTCAGGGCATTCTGAACACTGAAGCTTTCTTT. Its protein product is CASSLIQGILNTEAFF.